The clone carrying this T cell receptor (beta chain) came up many times. Its antigen is still unknown. This entry is derived from a study of T cells after posttransplantation cyclophosphamide. Findings and limits, study-wide: Donor-recipient repertoire similarity was low at 1-2 months, rising over year one. After PTCy, TRB diversity resembled that of CNI/methotrexate controls. Blood and skin or GI T cell repertoires showed limited TRB overlap.

The method was immunoSEQ multiplex PCR; TCRdb's version includes in-frame clones alone and lacks a portion of them. The sample is made up of about 5,000 clones, none counted only once. Germline V gene lookup returns CDR1 SGHTA and CDR2 FQGNSA. CDR3 length: 16 amino acids. V lost 7 bases to trimming and J lost 0 bases, with 19 bases between them. A marrow graft followed busulfan-fludarabine conditioning, with cyclophosphamide on days +3 and +4. This sequence originates from a male patient between 55 and 70 years old who received an allogeneic stem cell transplant from a related donor, was CMV-positive, and had no GVHD. The graft donor may account for some of the T cells. Sequencing used PBMCs, obtained after allogeneic stem cell transplant with posttransplant cyclophosphamide. V gene TRBV7-2 combines with J gene TRBJ2-7; possible D gene TRBD2, 5 bases. DNA of the CDR3: TGTGCCAGCATCACCATTCCGGACTTAAGCTCCTACGAGCAGTACTTC. Its protein product is CASITIPDLSSYEQYF.